This T cell receptor beta chain derives from a study of blood T cells in healthy people across ages. Then a second PCR, running about 7 to 11 cycles, was carried out with a sample-barcoded 5' primer and a J-beta primer mix. MiXCR was run by TCRdb on the 5' RACE reads, yielding one entry per CDR3 protein. This table has roughly 1 million distinct CDR3 sequences, about 25% appearing once. This clonotype was counted a few times. Germline CDR1 is MNHEY and CDR2 is SVGEGT. CDR3 length equals 14 residues. Between the trimmed V and J ends, which lost 2 bases and 3 bases, there was a span of 11 bases. The data were also submitted as part of a second study, on T cells of mothers and their children.

The sample taken for sequencing was blood. This clonotype originated in a girl aged 2-9 years in good health. The genes are TRBV6-2 or TRBV6-3 and TRBJ2-7; TRBD2 might be the D (6 bases). The CDR3 DNA reads as TGTGCCAGCAGTTACGAGGAGGGAAACTACGAGCAGTACTTC. Protein product: CASSYEEGNYEQYF.